This is a list of T cell receptor beta chains from one sample in a study of blood T cell repertoires in COVID-19. The repertoire was sequenced with immunoSEQ multiplex PCR; TCRdb's copy has only in-frame clones and lacks some. This table has about 110,000 clones, around 88% appearing once. The material sequenced was peripheral blood. These receptors originate from a man aged 50 or older with active or convalescent COVID-19. Both conserved end residues are trimmed from each CDR3. Clone sizes are given selectively: once, few, many, or a class where the clone is expanded.

v_call,clone_size,cdr3_aa
TRBV28,NA,ASSLLGQGPNYGYT
TRBV7-2,NA,ASSPGGDWYQPQH
TRBV15,NA,ATSRDRVVAYGYT
TRBV9,NA,ASSVRETGQPQH
TRBV7-2,NA,ASSLASQGAHGYT
TRBV5-6,NA,ASSSKTLAGGATDTQY
TRBV15,few,ATSSPWGGETEAF
TRBV28,NA,ASSFPLFNEQF
TRBV7-2,NA,ASSLVYSQETQY
TRBV6-6,NA,ASGTGDEKLF
TRBV6-6,NA,ASSTFRAGAENTIY
TRBV28,NA,ASSTGTGNHEQY
TRBV7-7,NA,ASSPELGQATGTQY
TRBV2,NA,ASSQGGQWNYGYT
TRBV28,NA,ASSWDRSPGANVLT
TRBV7-9,once,ASSFASGQDEQF
TRBV4-1,NA,ASSPRTGKYGYT
TRBV7-6,NA,ASSPTGLAGVGETQY
TRBV3-1/TRBV3-2,NA,ASSQGQGNYGYT
TRBV29-1,NA,SVHPGGTNTEAF
TRBV6-1,once,ASSEEVQALRQF
TRBV7-8,once,ASSLEGQGEVGYT
TRBV18,NA,ASRRAEVVSEAF
TRBV6-2/TRBV6-3,once,ASSYSKGFGSGPTNEQF
TRBV6-5,few,ASTGFGQGEETQY
TRBV6-5,NA,ASSSRDRGMSAF
TRBV18,NA,ASSPRQGANTEAF
TRBV21-1,NA,ASGKYRVPIPYEQY
TRBV11-2,NA,ASSSWTGIYNEQF
TRBV11-3,NA,ASSLDLDAGGTGYNEQF
TRBV5-1,NA,ASSLTGENEKLF
TRBV5-6,NA,ASSLDSGYGYT
TRBV18,NA,ASSAGTAEQGAF
TRBV5-8,NA,ASSRPGGGTNYGYT
TRBV24-1,NA,ATSDEGTSGNSEQY
TRBV5-1,once,ASSLFPSGQGGIEQY
TRBV19,NA,ASSTGEYFYEQY
TRBV5-4,NA,ASSRMGQGDINVLT
TRBV21-1,few,ASSNAERQGSWGNTGELF
TRBV7-2,NA,ASSMSAQGETQY
TRBV5-1,NA,ASSLASSGRMDTQY
TRBV5-1,NA,ASSLDGSKYNEQF
TRBV5-3,NA,ARRLTRDSYNEQF
TRBV7-8,NA,ASSTGTGWGYEQY
TRBV11-3,NA,ASSRGLGETQY
TRBV19,few,ASSIPVRAGAYTGELF
TRBV7-9,NA,ASSLAGTSGRARAYEQY
TRBV27,NA,ASSQNTGIMNTEAF
TRBV24-1,NA,ATSPSGRGRGEQY
TRBV2,NA,ASSEAPQGYSNQPQH
TRBV3-1/TRBV3-2,NA,ASSQELLYSGNTIY
TRBV19,few,ASSNQGNYEQY
TRBV7-8,NA,ASSLATYRGGQPQH
TRBV5-1,NA,ASSSQGVEETQY
TRBV25-1,once,ASRVTGANTGELF
TRBV29-1,NA,STRELNTEAF
TRBV7-9,NA,ASGGSSAGVGTGELF
TRBV27,few,ASSRTNYEQY